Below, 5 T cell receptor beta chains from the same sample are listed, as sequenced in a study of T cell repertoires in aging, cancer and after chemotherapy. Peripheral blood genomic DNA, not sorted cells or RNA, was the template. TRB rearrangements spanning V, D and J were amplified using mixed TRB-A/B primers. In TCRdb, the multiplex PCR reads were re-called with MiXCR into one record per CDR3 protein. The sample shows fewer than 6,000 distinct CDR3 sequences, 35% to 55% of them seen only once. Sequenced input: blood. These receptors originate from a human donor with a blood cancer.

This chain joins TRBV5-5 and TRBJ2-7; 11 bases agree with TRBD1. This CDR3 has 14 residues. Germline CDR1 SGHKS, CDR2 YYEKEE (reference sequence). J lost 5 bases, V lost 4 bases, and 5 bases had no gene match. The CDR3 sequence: CASSVGQGDHEQYF. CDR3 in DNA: TGTGCCAGCAGCGTGGGACAGGGGGACCACGAGCAGTACTTC.

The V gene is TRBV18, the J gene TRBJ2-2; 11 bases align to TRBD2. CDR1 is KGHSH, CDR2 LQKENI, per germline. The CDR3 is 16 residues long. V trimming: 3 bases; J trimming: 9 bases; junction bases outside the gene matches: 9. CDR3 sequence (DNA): TGTGCCAGCTCACCCAGACTAGCGGGAACCCTCTGGGAGCTGTTTTTT. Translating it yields CASSPRLAGTLWELFF. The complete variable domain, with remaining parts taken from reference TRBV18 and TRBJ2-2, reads NAGVMQNPRHLVRRRGQEARLRCSPMKGHSHVYWYRQLPEEGLKFMVYLQKENIIDESGMPKERFSAEFPKEGPSILRIQQVVRGDSAAYFCASSPRLAGTLWELFFGEGSRLTVL.

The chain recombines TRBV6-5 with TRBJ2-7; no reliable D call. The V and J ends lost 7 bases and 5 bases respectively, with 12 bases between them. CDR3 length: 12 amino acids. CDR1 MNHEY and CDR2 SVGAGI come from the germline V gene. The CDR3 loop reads CASMAPDHEQYF. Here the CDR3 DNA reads TGTGCCAGCATGGCTCCGGACCACGAGCAGTACTTC.

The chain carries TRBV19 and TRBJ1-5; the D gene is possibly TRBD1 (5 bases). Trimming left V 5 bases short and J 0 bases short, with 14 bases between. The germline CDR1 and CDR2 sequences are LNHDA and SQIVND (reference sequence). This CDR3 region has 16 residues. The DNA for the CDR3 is TGTGCCAGTAGTGCCACGGGACTGTATAGCAATCAGCCCCAGCATTTT. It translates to CASSATGLYSNQPQHF. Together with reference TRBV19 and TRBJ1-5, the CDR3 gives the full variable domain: DGGITQSPKYLFRKEGQNVTLSCEQNLNHDAMYWYRQDPGQGLRLIYYSQIVNDFQKGDIAEGYSVSREKKESFPLTVTSAQKNPTAFYLCASSATGLYSNQPQHFGDGTRLSIL.

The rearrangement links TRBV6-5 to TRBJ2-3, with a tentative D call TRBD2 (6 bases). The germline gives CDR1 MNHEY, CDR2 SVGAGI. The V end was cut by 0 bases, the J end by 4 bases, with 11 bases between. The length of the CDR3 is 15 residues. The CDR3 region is CASSYSSPGADTQYF. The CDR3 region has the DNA TGTGCCAGCAGTTACTCATCGCCGGGGGCAGATACGCAGTATTTT.